The present T cell receptor (beta chain) was sequenced within a study of T cells after yellow fever vaccination. General observations from the study: Abundant clonotypes from the bulk population could get into FACS-sorted repertoires as contaminants.

Looked up from germline, CDR1 is SGHTA and CDR2 is FQGNSA. This CDR3 comprises 15 residues. The germline V and J ends were trimmed by 5 bases and 6 bases, with 18 bases remaining between them. For TCR, cDNA came from 5'RACE template switching, which added a universal primer site and UMIs. TCRdb independently ran MiXCR on the 5' RACE reads; one entry per CDR3 protein. The sample includes some 300,000 distinct CDR3 sequences, roughly 9% of them seen just once. This clonotype occurred many times. Antigen specificity is unknown. The source material was CD4+ T cells sorted from PBMCs, sampled 5 days after the yellow fever booster vaccination. The origin of this receptor is a man younger than 35 who received the YFV17D yellow fever vaccine. This rearrangement joins TRBV7-2 to TRBJ2-3; perhaps TRBD2 as D (6 bases). The CDR3 DNA reads as TGTGCCAGCAGCAGGTTGTCGGGGGTTGTCGATACGCAGTATTTT. This translates into CASSRLSGVVDTQYF. The full variable domain, rest sourced from reference TRBV7-2 and TRBJ2-3, is GAGVSQSPSNKVTEKGKDVELRCDPISGHTALYWYRQSLGQGLEFLIYFQGNSAPDKSGLPSDRFSAERTGGSVSTLTIQRTQQEDSAVYLCASSRLSGVVDTQYFGPGTRLTVL.